This entry is about one T cell receptor beta chain. The antigen is not known. This record belongs to a study of Graves' ophthalmopathy and Graves' hyperthyroidism. The overall study: Peripheral blood was obtained at first diagnosis, ahead of any treatment. Study-wide results and caveats: Blood also harbored most expanded thyroid clonotypes above 0.001 frequency.

RNA transcripts were the template, and TCR beta CDR3 regions were amplified from them. The first-round RT-PCR employed HTBI primers together with the Qiagen OneStep RT-PCR kit. A multiplex PCR was then performed as the second round. TCRdb re-called the multiplex PCR reads through MiXCR, storing one row per CDR3 protein. The sample has about 740,000 distinct CDR3 sequences; 40% are singletons. The CDR3 is 15 residues long. The J segment lost 8 bases and the V segment lost 7 bases, leaving 8 bases of the junction unmatched. Per the germline V gene, CDR1 is SGHTA and CDR2 is FQGNSA. Excluded: other autoimmune disease, uncontrolled infection, pregnancy or lactation. Clinical symptoms, serum thyroxine, TRAb, thyroid ultrasound and orbital computed tomography determined diagnosis.

J is TRBJ1-6 and V is TRBV7-2; 10 bases map to TRBD1. The source material was peripheral blood. The receptor was derived from an adult man with Graves' ophthalmopathy. The CDR3 region is CASISRDRGYSPLHF. As DNA, the CDR3 is TGTGCCAGCATTTCAAGGGACAGGGGTTATTCACCCCTCCACTTT.